One and the same sample provided the 4 T cell receptor beta chains below, sequenced in a study of blood T cell repertoires in COVID-19. TCRdb keeps only in-frame clones here, not all; method: immunoSEQ multiplex PCR. The sample shows about 220,000 clones, 80% of them seen only once. The sample was peripheral blood. These receptors all stem from a human donor in a cohort sampled during active COVID-19.

This chain joins TRBV7-9 and TRBJ2-1; D is unresolved. The germline CDR1 and CDR2 sequences are SEHNR and FQNEAQ (reference sequence). The CDR3 is 13 amino acids. V was clipped by 2 bases and J by 6 bases, with 8 bases between them. CDR3 nucleotides: TGTGCCAGCAGCTTACTAGGCTCCAATGAGCAGTTCTTC. This encodes CASSLLGSNEQFF.

The chain combines TRBV3-1 (or the pseudogene TRBV3-2) with TRBJ1-5; D gene unclear. The CDR3 loop spans 14 amino acids. With 6 bases removed from V and 4 bases from J, the gap between germline ends came to 13 bases. The germline V gene encodes CDR1 LGHDT and CDR2 YNNKEL (reference sequence). CDR3 DNA: TGTGCCAGCAGTTACTACGCCAGTAATCAGCCCCAGCATTTT. It translates to CASSYYASNQPQHF.

This chain uses TRBV6-6 with TRBJ1-2; D is unresolved. The CDR3 spans 11 residues. Per germline, CDR1 MNHNY and CDR2 SVGAGI (reference sequence). The V end was cut by 11 bases, the J end by 7 bases, with 14 bases between. CDR3 coding DNA: TGTGCCGTCGGGAGGGAGGGTGGCTACACCTTC. Translation: CAVGREGGYTF.

The rearrangement joins TRBV6-6 to TRBJ1-1; D gene ambiguous. This CDR3 is built from 14 residues. Germline CDR1 reads MNHNY; CDR2 reads SVGAGI (reference sequence). V gave up 4 bases and J gave up 2 bases, with 11 bases separating them. The CDR3: CASSSPSLNTEAFF. The CDR3 bases are TGTGCCAGCAGTTCCCCTAGCCTTAACACTGAAGCTTTCTTT.